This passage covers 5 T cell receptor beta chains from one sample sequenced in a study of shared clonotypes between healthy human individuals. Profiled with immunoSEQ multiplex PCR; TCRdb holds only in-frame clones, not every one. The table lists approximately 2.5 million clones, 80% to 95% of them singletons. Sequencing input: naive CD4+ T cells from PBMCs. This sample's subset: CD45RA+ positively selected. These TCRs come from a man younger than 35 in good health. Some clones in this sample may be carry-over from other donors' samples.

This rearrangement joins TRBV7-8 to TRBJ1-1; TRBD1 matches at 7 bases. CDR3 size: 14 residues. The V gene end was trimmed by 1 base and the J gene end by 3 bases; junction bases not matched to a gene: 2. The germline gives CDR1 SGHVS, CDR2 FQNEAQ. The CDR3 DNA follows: TGTGCCAGCAGCTTAGGACAGGGTGACACTGAAGCTTTCTTT. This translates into CASSLGQGDTEAFF.

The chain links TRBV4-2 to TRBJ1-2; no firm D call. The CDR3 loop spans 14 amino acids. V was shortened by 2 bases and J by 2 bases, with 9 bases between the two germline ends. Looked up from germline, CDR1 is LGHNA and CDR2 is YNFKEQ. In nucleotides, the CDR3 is TGTGCCAGCAGCCAAAATACAGAGAACTATGGCTACACCTTC. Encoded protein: CASSQNTENYGYTF.

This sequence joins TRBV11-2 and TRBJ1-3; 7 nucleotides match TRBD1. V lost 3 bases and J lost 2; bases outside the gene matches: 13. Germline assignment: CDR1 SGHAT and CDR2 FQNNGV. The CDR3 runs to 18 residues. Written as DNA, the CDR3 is TGTGCCAGCAGCTTCGTTTCGGGACAGAGTCCTACTGGAAACACCATATATTTT. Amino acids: CASSFVSGQSPTGNTIYF.

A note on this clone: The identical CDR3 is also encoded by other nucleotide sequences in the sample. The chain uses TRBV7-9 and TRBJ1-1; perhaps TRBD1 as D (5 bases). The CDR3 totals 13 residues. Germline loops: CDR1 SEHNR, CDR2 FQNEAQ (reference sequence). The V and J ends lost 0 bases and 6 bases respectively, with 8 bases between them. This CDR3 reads CASSLAGAAEAFF. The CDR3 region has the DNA TGTGCCAGCAGCTTAGCAGGGGCGGCTGAAGCTTTCTTT.

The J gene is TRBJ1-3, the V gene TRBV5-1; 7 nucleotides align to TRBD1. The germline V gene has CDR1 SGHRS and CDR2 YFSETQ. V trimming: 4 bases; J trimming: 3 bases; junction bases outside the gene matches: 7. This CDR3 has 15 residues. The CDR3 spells CASSPDRVDGNTIYF. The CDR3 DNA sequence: TGCGCCAGCAGCCCAGACAGGGTGGATGGAAACACCATATATTTT.